This TCR beta chain derives from a study of T cells expressing NK-cell markers. Study in general: The eight sequenced donors comprised seven who were HCMV-seropositive and one who was seronegative. Overall study results and limits: In a few donors, dominant clonotypes made up roughly 25-60.1% of CD3+CD56-NKG2C+ cells.

TCRdb reprocessed the 5' RACE reads and keeps a single row for each CDR3 protein, giving no DNA. This sample's table has roughly 180,000 distinct CDR3 sequences. Germline V gives CDR1 LGHDT, CDR2 YNNKEL (reference sequence). This CDR3 is 12 amino acids long. Notes on this clonotype: Its antigen is undetermined.

The chain joins TRBV3-1 to TRBJ2-5. This clonotype was sampled from a woman aged 18 to 75 in good health. Sequencing was done on a sample of blood T cells: a sorted CD56 or NKG2C T cell subset, CD4+ or CD8+ T cells, or bulk PBMC T cells (not recorded which). CDR3 residues: CASSPGVETQYF.